Sequencing of this TCR beta chain was carried out in a study of CD8+CD57+ T cells in acquired aplastic anemia. Study-wide results and limits: Patients and controls were not found to differ significantly in CD8+ Simpson's diversity.

Deletions cut 6 bases from V and 0 bases from J, with 11 bases between. The germline CDR1 and CDR2 sequences are MDHEN and SYDVKM. The CDR3 runs 14 residues. Genomic DNA constituted the template upon which TCR beta VDJ and CDR3 profiling was performed. TCRdb reanalysed the reads using MiXCR and keeps one entry per CDR3 protein. The sample includes over 200,000 distinct CDR3 sequences, over 60% of them seen just once. Notes on this clonotype: Its antigen remains unknown.

This chain connects TRBV28 to TRBJ1-1; tentatively, D is TRBD1 (5 bases). The receptor was derived from a human donor in good health. Specimen: sorted CD4+, CD8+, or CD8+CD57+ T cells (not recorded which) from PBMCs. In DNA, the CDR3 is TGTGCCAGCAGATCAGGGACCTTGAACACTGAAGCTTTCTTT. Residues: CASRSGTLNTEAFF. The variable domain in full, completed from reference TRBV28 and TRBJ1-1, reads DVKVTQSSRYLVKRTGEKVFLECVQDMDHENMFWYRQDPGLGLRLIYFSYDVKMKEKGDIPEGYSVSREKKERFSLILESASTNQTSMYLCASRSGTLNTEAFFGQGTRLTVV.